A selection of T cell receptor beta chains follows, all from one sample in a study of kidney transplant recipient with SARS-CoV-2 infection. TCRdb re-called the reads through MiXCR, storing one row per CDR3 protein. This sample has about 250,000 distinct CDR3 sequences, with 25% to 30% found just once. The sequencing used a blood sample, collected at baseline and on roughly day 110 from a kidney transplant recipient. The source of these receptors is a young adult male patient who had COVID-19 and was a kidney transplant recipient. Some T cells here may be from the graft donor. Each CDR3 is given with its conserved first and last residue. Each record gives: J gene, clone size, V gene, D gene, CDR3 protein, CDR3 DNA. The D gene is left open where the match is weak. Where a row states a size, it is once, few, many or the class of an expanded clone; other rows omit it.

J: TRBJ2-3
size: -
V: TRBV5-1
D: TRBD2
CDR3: CASSSQGTGGTGDTQYF
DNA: TGCGCCAGCAGCTCACAGGGAACGGGAGGGACCGGAGATACGCAGTATTTT

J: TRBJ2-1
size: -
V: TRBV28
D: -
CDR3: CASSLLAGDEQFF
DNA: TGTGCCAGCAGTTTACTAGCCGGCGATGAGCAGTTCTTC

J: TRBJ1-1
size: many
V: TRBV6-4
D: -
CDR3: CASSDGEGQEAFF
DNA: TGTGCCAGCAGTGATGGAGAAGGACAAGAAGCTTTCTTT

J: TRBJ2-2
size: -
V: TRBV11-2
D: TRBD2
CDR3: CASSYPRLAGDQNTGEPFF
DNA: TGTGCCAGCAGCTACCCTCGACTAGCGGGAGACCAGAACACCGGGGAGCCGTTTTTT

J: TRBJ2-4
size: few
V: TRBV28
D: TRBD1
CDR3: CASSLLAGGNIQYF
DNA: TGTGCCAGCAGTTTATTGGCAGGGGGTAACATTCAGTACTTC

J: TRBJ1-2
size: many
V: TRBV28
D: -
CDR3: CASSLIPWLNYGYTF
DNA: TGTGCCAGCTCCCTTATTCCCTGGCTTAACTATGGCTACACCTTC

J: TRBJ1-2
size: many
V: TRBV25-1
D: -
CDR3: CASSYKLELGKTYGYTF
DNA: TGTGCCAGCAGTTATAAATTAGAACTGGGAAAGACCTATGGCTACACCTTC

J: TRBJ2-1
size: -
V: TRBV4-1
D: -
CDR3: CASSQDHIMGRGYNEQFF
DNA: TGCGCCAGCAGCCAAGATCACATTATGGGCAGGGGTTACAATGAGCAGTTCTTC

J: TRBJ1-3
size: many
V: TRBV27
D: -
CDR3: CASSYGGPGNTIYF
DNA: TGTGCCAGCAGCTACGGGGGTCCTGGAAACACCATATATTTT

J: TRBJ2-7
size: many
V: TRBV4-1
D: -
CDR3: CASSQSGVYEQYF
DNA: TGCGCCAGCAGCCAGTCAGGGGTTTACGAGCAGTACTTC

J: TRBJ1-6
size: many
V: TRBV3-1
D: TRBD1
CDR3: CASSQLRTGGSPLHF
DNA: TGTGCCAGCAGCCAACTCCGGACAGGGGGATCACCCCTCCACTTT

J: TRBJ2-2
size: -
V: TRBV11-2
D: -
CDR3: CAGSLSGRGTGELFF
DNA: TGTGCCGGCAGCCTGTCCGGGAGAGGAACCGGGGAGCTGTTTTTT

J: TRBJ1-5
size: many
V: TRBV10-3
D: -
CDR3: CAISEGGVDQPQHF
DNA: TGTGCCATCAGTGAGGGAGGGGTCGATCAGCCCCAGCATTTT

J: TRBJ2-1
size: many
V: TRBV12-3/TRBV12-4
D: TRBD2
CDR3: CASRESGSVASEQFF
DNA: TGTGCCAGCAGGGAGAGCGGGAGTGTAGCCTCTGAGCAGTTCTTC

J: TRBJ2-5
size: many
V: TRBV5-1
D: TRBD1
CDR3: CASSLAGNRGQETQYF
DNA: TGCGCCAGCAGCTTGGCAGGAAACAGGGGGCAAGAGACCCAGTACTTC

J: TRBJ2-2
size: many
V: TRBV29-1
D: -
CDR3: CSVRTKNTGELFF
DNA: TGCAGCGTCAGGACAAAGAACACCGGGGAGCTGTTTTTT

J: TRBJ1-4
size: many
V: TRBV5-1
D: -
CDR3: CASSLDGVATNEKLFF
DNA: TGCGCCAGCAGCTTGGACGGGGTAGCGACTAATGAAAAACTGTTTTTT

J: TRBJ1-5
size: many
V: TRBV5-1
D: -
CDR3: CASSLDGAQNNQPQHF
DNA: TGCGCCAGCAGCTTGGATGGAGCCCAGAACAATCAGCCCCAGCATTTT

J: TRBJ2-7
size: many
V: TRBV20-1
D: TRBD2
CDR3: CSASRREVLYEQYF
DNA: TGCAGTGCTAGTAGGCGGGAGGTCCTTTACGAGCAGTACTTC

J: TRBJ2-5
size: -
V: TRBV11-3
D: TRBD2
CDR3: CASSSGGGALGEETQYF
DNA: TGTGCCAGCAGCTCCGGGGGGGGTGCGCTAGGTGAAGAGACCCAGTACTTC